These 18 T cell receptor beta chains originate from one sample sequenced in a study of T cells after somatic rescue of genetic block. Using immunoSEQ multiplex PCR, the repertoire was profiled, and TCRdb retains in-frame clones only, with some absent. Among 100,000 to 120,000 clones listed, around nine tenths were seen once. The specimen sequenced was peripheral blood mononuclear cells (PBMCs). The receptors come from a woman younger than 30.

The chain joins TRBV7-6 to TRBJ2-7, with TRBD1 matching over 7 bases. The CDR3 is made up of 15 amino acids. Trimming at V came to 3 bases and at J to 3 bases, leaving 8 bases not matched to a gene. Germline assignment: CDR1 SGHVS and CDR2 FNYEAQ. CDR3 loop: CASSFGSGQVYEQYF. In nucleotides, the CDR3 is TGTGCCAGCAGCTTTGGGTCCGGACAGGTCTACGAGCAGTACTTC.

The chain joins TRBV9 to TRBJ2-5; 7 bases map to TRBD2. This CDR3 has 14 amino acids. In germline, CDR1 is SGDLS, CDR2 YYNGEE. The junction had 3 bases not matched to a gene; V was cut back by 0 bases and J by 4 bases. The chain's CDR3 is CASSVVGEGETQYF. The CDR3 nucleotides read TGTGCCAGCAGCGTAGTTGGGGAGGGAGAGACCCAGTACTTC.

J is TRBJ2-3 and V is TRBV5-1; D may be TRBD2 (5 bases). The germline V gene has CDR1 SGHRS and CDR2 YFSETQ. The V end lost 4 bases, the J end lost 5 bases, and 17 bases lay between the germline ends. This CDR3 has 15 residues. The CDR3 is CASSLSRGAGDTQYF. Written as DNA, the CDR3 is TGCGCCAGCAGCCTTAGCCGGGGAGCAGGAGATACGCAGTATTTT.

This chain links TRBV7-9 with TRBJ2-7, with 8 bases identical to TRBD1. CDR1 SEHNR and CDR2 FQNEAQ come from the germline V gene (reference sequence). V was clipped by 1 base and J by 2 bases; unmatched bases: 4. The CDR3 has 15 amino acids. The DNA for the CDR3 is TGTGCCAGCAGCTTAGTCCAGGGGGCACCCTACGAGCAGTACTTC. Its translation: CASSLVQGAPYEQYF.

The chain combines TRBV12-5 with TRBJ1-5; 8 bases are a match to TRBD1. The V and J ends lost 6 bases and 5 bases, in that order; junction bases with no gene match: 12. Germline lookup yields CDR1 LGHNT and CDR2 FRNRAP. The CDR3 totals 16 residues. The CDR3 sequence is CASGLTIDRGDQPQHF. The CDR3 DNA reads as TGTGCTAGTGGCCTCACCATCGACAGGGGTGATCAGCCCCAGCATTTT.

The chain is built from TRBV7-2 and TRBJ1-2; possible D gene TRBD1, 5 bases. Germline CDR1 SGHTA, CDR2 FQGNSA. The CDR3 extends over 15 amino acids. V was shortened by 1 base and J by 0 bases, with 9 bases between the two germline ends. The chain's CDR3 is CASSLGGPANYGYTF. In DNA, the CDR3 is TGTGCCAGCAGCTTAGGGGGACCCGCTAACTATGGCTACACCTTC.

The chain links TRBV7-3 to TRBJ2-5; D is possibly TRBD1 (5 bases). The CDR3 runs to 13 residues. V shed 11 bases and J shed 10 bases, with 23 bases lying between them. Germline CDR1 SGHTA, CDR2 FQGTGA. The CDR3 loop reads CAGRGHPPDGQYF. CDR3 nucleotides: TGTGCCGGAAGGGGCCACCCTCCGGATGGCCAGTACTTC.

This clone came up a few times. The chain combines TRBV30 with TRBJ1-1; D unclear. Deletions cut 4 bases from V and 9 bases from J, with 15 bases between. The CDR3 runs to 12 residues. Germline loops: CDR1 GTSNPN, CDR2 SVGIG (reference sequence). This chain's CDR3 is CAWTPQEVKAFF. For the CDR3, the DNA is TGTGCCTGGACACCCCAGGAGGTGAAAGCTTTCTTT.

This chain links TRBV2 with TRBJ1-1; D remains ambiguous. In germline, CDR1 is SNHLY, CDR2 FYNNEI. This CDR3 is 11 amino acids long. The V and J ends lost 9 bases and 8 bases respectively, with 13 bases between them. The chain's CDR3 is CARPKLTEAFF. The CDR3 DNA reads as TGTGCCAGACCCAAACTCACGGAAGCTTTCTTT.

The genes are TRBV20-1 and TRBJ2-1, with a possible D match to TRBD2 (6 bases). The V and J ends lost 3 bases and 10 bases respectively, with 10 bases between them. Germline assignment: CDR1 DFQATT and CDR2 SNEGSKA (reference sequence). This CDR3 comprises 11 residues. CDR3 nucleotides: TGCAGTGCTAGGCGGGACGCCGAGCAGTTCTTC. Amino acids: CSARRDAEQFF.

This chain uses TRBV12-5 with TRBJ2-1; TRBD1 might be the D (5 bases). The CDR3 has 14 amino acids. Germline lookup yields CDR1 LGHNT and CDR2 FRNRAP. V shed 1 base and J shed 4 bases, with 8 bases lying between them. CDR3 amino acids: CASGLETVYNEQFF. For the CDR3, the DNA is TGTGCTAGTGGTTTGGAGACAGTGTACAATGAGCAGTTCTTC.

The chain couples TRBV11-3 to TRBJ1-2, with 8 nucleotides matching TRBD1. V gave up 2 bases and J gave up 4 bases; unmatched junction bases: 6. The germline gives CDR1 SGHNT, CDR2 YENEEA. CDR3 size: 15 residues. CDR3 DNA: TGTGCCAGCAGCTTAAACAGGGGGTCGGGCTATGGCTACACCTTC. Protein: CASSLNRGSGYGYTF.

The J gene is TRBJ1-3, the V gene TRBV7-7, with D possibly being TRBD1 (6 bases). The J call is doubtful: the DNA matches TRBJ2-2 better. This CDR3 spans 16 amino acids. Germline CDR1 SSHAT, CDR2 FNYEAQ (reference sequence). The CDR3 DNA follows: TGTGCCAGCAGCTTAGGGGGACACTCGAACACCGGGGAGCTGTTTTTT. Protein product: CASSLGGHSNTGELFF.

The genes are TRBV15 and TRBJ2-2; 8 bases match TRBD2. The germline CDR1 and CDR2 sequences are LNHNV and YYDKDF (reference sequence). The CDR3 has 15 residues. V was clipped by 3 bases and J by 4 bases; unmatched bases: 4. The CDR3 nucleotides are TGTGCCACCAGCAGTTCCGGGGGGGGCACCGGGGAGCTGTTTTTT. Translation: CATSSSGGGTGELFF. The full variable domain, with the rest looked up from reference TRBV15 and TRBJ2-2, is DAMVIQNPRYQVTQFGKPVTLSCSQTLNHNVMYWYQQKSSQAPKLLFHYYDKDFNNEADTPDNFQSRRPNTSFCFLDIRSPGLGDTAMYLCATSSSGGGTGELFFGEGSRLTVL.

V is TRBV7-9 and J is TRBJ1-4, with TRBD1 matching 8 bases. Germline V CDR1 and CDR2: SEHNR, FQNEAQ (reference sequence). This CDR3 has 14 residues. V lost 6 bases to trimming and J lost 8 bases; unmatched junction nucleotides: 8. Here the CDR3 DNA reads TGTGCCAGCAGGCTACAGGGGGAGAGGGAAAAACTGTTTTTT. Its translation is CASRLQGEREKLFF.

The chain is built from TRBV4-3 and TRBJ2-2, with D maybe TRBD1 (6 bases). CDR1 is LGHNA, CDR2 YSLEER, per germline. Deletions cut 0 bases from V and 0 bases from J, with 8 bases between. CDR3 size: 16 residues. DNA for the CDR3: TGCGCCAGCAGCCAAGACAGGGGTTCGAACACCGGGGAGCTGTTTTTT. It encodes CASSQDRGSNTGELFF.

The chain has TRBV6-1 and TRBJ1-1, with D perhaps matching TRBD1 (6 bases). V was shortened by 6 bases and J by 2 bases, with 13 bases between the two germline ends. Germline-derived CDR1 and CDR2 are MNHNS and SASEGT. The CDR3 is 14 amino acids. This CDR3 is CASSQRTANTEAFF. The CDR3, as DNA: TGTGCCAGCAGCCAGCGGACAGCCAACACTGAAGCTTTCTTT.

The chain combines TRBV7-2 with TRBJ2-7, with TRBD2 matching over 10 bases. V dropped 6 bases and J dropped 4; count of bases not matched to a gene: 3. CDR3 length: 13 amino acids. Germline lookup yields CDR1 SGHTA and CDR2 FQGNSA. CDR3 amino acids: CASRLAGDYEQYF. CDR3 bases: TGTGCCAGCAGGCTAGCGGGGGATTACGAGCAGTACTTC.